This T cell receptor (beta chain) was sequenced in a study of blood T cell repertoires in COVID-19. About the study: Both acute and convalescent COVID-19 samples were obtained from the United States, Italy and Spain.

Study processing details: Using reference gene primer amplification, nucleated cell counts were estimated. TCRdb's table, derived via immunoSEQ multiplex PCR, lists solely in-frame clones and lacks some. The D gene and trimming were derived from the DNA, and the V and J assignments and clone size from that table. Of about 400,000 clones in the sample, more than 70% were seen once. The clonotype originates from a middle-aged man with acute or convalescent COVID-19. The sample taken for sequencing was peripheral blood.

CDR3 nucleotide sequence: TGTGCCAGCAGCCCCACGGGGGGCCTGGTCCATGAGCAGTTCTTC. It is translated as CASSPTGGLVHEQFF. J is TRBJ2-1 and V is TRBV21-1; the table names TRBD2, a call not compared with the DNA. TRBV21-1 is a known pseudogene. The CDR3 totals 15 residues.